This T cell receptor beta chain comes out of a study of identical twins (dated by TCRdb to the mid-2010s). Notes on the research overall: To test whether fetal clonotypes persist, the study used deep sequencing on TCR alpha and beta repertoires from monozygotic twins, unrelated adults of various ages, and cord blood. To rule out contamination, the twin experiments were replicated at different times with different library preparation protocols. Here is what the overall study found, with its caveats: Because the same donors could not be followed over many years, the conclusions depended on cross-sectional statistical analysis. Compared with coincidental sharing between unrelated individuals, an excess of low generation-probability sequences was observed among out-of-frame TCR alpha sequences shared between twins. In monozygotic twins, recombination models systematically underestimated out-of-frame TCR alpha sharing, but the models matched the sharing seen between unrelated individuals. Invariant T cells such as MAIT and iNKT could partly confound zero-insertion analyses, though diverse VJ usage argued against this for most clonotypes. Abundant cord blood beta clonotypes had fewer insertions, young adult naive repertoires showed a similar but weaker trend, and memory repertoires showed no such trend. The excess sharing between twins in beta out-of-frame sequences was weaker because fewer shared sequences reduced the signal-to-noise ratio.

Library preparation used 5' RACE. The reads were generated on an Illumina HiSeq 2000. Template switching introduced a universal primer binding site; the final cDNA contained a unique molecular identifier, enabling accurate counting of TCR cDNA molecules. Specific primers in the conserved constant-segment region were used to synthesize first-strand cDNA for TCR alpha and beta chains. To control for contamination, every cDNA library carried two barcodes: a SMART-Mk sample barcode plus Illumina barcodes. TruSeq adapter sequences and Illumina sample barcodes were added in two successive PCR steps. The TCR alpha and beta cDNA libraries were sequenced on the Illumina HiSeq platform using custom primers. On the authors' methods: Raw reads were processed with MiGEC to extract unique molecular identifiers, and MiXCR was used to determine CDR3 positions. Recombination models were inferred per individual with the repgenHMM and IGoR tools using an EM algorithm. Shared clonotypes were analyzed with the tcR package in R, and sharing was normalized by the product of cloneset sizes. To study raw recombination without the effects of thymic and clonal selection, out-of-frame nonproductive sequences were analyzed. TCRdb's own reprocessing of the public reads used fastp at Q25 and MiXCR and kept productive beta chains. Identical CDR3 proteins give one entry, which carries the most common genes and DNA. The authors' filters were not applied to this entry. This sample has approximately 230,000 distinct CDR3 sequences in its table, and approximately 7.1% of those were observed once. The ten largest clones add up to less than 15% of the sample.

Every donor was a healthy Caucasian. Three pairs of female monozygotic twins, all aged roughly 18 to 29 years, made up the twin cohort. CD4+ and CD8+ T cell populations were isolated with positive isolation kits from Invitrogen. As for this clonotype: Its antigen specificity is not known. Base-call qualities are not available, and no considerably larger clone is one nucleotide away.

These data were likewise used in another study, on T cells expressing NK-cell markers. From the second report: TCR beta-chain repertoires were profiled in sorted CD3+CD56+NKG2C+, CD3+CD56+NKG2C- and CD3+CD56-NKG2C+ T-cell subsets from several donors. Among the eight sequenced donors, seven were HCMV-seropositive and one was HCMV-seronegative. In several experiments an anti-gammadeltaTCR antibody was added to restrict sorting to alphabetaTCR-expressing T cells. In more than five donors, the dominant CD3+CD56+NKG2C+ clonotypes were found to rank among the top 10 CD8+ clonotypes and to make up roughly 1.0-7.5% of CD8+ T cells. Those dominant clonotypes were again the most abundant among CD3+CD56-NKG2C+ cells in a few donors, at about 28.3-60.1%. Whether the expanded NKG2C-expressing T cell clones were specific for HCMV antigens remained unclear. Randomly selected healthy volunteers, three men and five women, were used as the eight sequenced donors. A commercial ELISA kit detecting HCMV-specific IgG in serum was used to determine HCMV serostatus. MIGEC was used to demultiplex reads and group the reads by UMI, and MiTCR was used to assemble and quantify clonotypes. To exclude erroneous sequences, only TCR cDNA sequences supported by at least two reads were retained. Downstream repertoire analysis used the tcR package, and clonotypes were matched across fractions by CDR3 nucleotide sequence plus V segment. VDJmatch was used to annotate antigen specificity against VDJdb, with one amino acid substitution in CDR3 allowed.

Sequencing was carried out using CD8+ T cells sorted from blood. The TCR originated in a woman in her late teens or twenties in good health.

The base sequence is TGTGCCAGCAGTTCCCCTGGGGGGCCAGTGGACACCGGGGAGCTGTTTTTT. It specifies CASSSPGGPVDTGELFF. The V gene is TRBV6-2 or TRBV6-3 and the J gene is TRBJ2-2, with the D segment possibly TRBD1 or TRBD2, each aligning over 6 bases. Reading the germline V gene gives CDR1 MNHEY and CDR2 SVGEGT. The CDR3 contains 17 residues, cysteine and phenylalanine counted. The retained sequence is limited to the CDR3, 51 bases, with the frame set at the first base. The germline ends are 18 bases apart after V is trimmed by 4 bases and J by 3 bases.